These T cell receptor beta chains were read from a single sample in a study of Ad26.COV2.S vaccination and SARS-CoV-2 variants. Repertoires were generated with immunoSEQ multiplex PCR, while TCRdb's copy carries only in-frame clones and drops some. The repertoire holds over 400,000 clones, with around 93% as singletons. The material sequenced was peripheral blood, taken in a trial of Ad26.COV2.S vaccine versus placebo. These TCRs come from a person aged 18 to 65 who received the Ad26.COV2.S COVID-19 vaccine or a placebo. The CDR3 runs from the conserved cysteine through the conserved F or W. A D gene is named only where the DNA matches it firmly. Expanded clones are given a class, and other clones once, few, many or no size at all.

clone_size: -; j_call: TRBJ1-1; d_call: -; v_call: TRBV6-5; cdr3_aa: CASSYSIRNAEAFF; cdr3_nt: TGTGCCAGCAGTTACTCGATTCGTAACGCTGAAGCTTTCTTT
clone_size: -; j_call: TRBJ2-5; d_call: TRBD2; v_call: TRBV9; cdr3_aa: CASSVGGGNFQETQYF; cdr3_nt: TGTGCCAGCAGCGTAGGCGGGGGGAACTTCCAAGAGACCCAGTACTTC
clone_size: once; j_call: TRBJ2-3; d_call: TRBD2; v_call: TRBV9; cdr3_aa: CASSVAPSGDTDTQYF; cdr3_nt: TGTGCCAGCAGCGTAGCGCCTAGCGGGGATACAGATACGCAGTATTTT
clone_size: once; j_call: TRBJ2-7; d_call: -; v_call: TRBV23-1; cdr3_aa: CASSPNNISYEQYF; cdr3_nt: TGCGCCAGCAGTCCGAATAACATATCCTACGAGCAGTACTTC
clone_size: -; j_call: TRBJ1-2; d_call: TRBD1; v_call: TRBV4-3; cdr3_aa: CASSQEPQGVGYTF; cdr3_nt: TGCGCCAGCAGCCAAGAGCCACAGGGGGTTGGCTACACCTTC
clone_size: few; j_call: TRBJ1-4; d_call: -; v_call: TRBV4-1; cdr3_aa: CASSQGAHGWVFF; cdr3_nt: TGCGCCAGCAGCCAAGGGGCCCATGGCTGGGTGTTTTTT
clone_size: -; j_call: TRBJ1-2; d_call: -; v_call: TRBV19; cdr3_aa: CASSLGGHGYTF; cdr3_nt: TGTGCCAGTAGTCTCGGGGGACACGGCTACACCTTC
clone_size: once; j_call: TRBJ2-3; d_call: TRBD2; v_call: TRBV5-1; cdr3_aa: CASSLTSGGTDTQYF; cdr3_nt: TGCGCCAGCAGCTTAACTAGCGGGGGCACAGATACGCAGTATTTT
clone_size: -; j_call: TRBJ1-2; d_call: -; v_call: TRBV7-9; cdr3_aa: CASGEQATYGYTF; cdr3_nt: TGTGCCAGCGGGGAACAGGCGACATATGGCTACACCTTC
clone_size: -; j_call: TRBJ1-5; d_call: -; v_call: TRBV19; cdr3_aa: CASSTQGTPNQPQHF; cdr3_nt: TGTGCCAGTAGTACACAGGGAACTCCTAATCAGCCCCAGCATTTT
clone_size: -; j_call: TRBJ2-7; d_call: TRBD2; v_call: TRBV6-2/TRBV6-3; cdr3_aa: CASSYGLAAYEQYF; cdr3_nt: TGTGCCAGCAGTTACGGGCTAGCGGCGTACGAGCAGTACTTC